This TCR beta chain was obtained from a study of blood T cell repertoires in COVID-19. Study as a whole: Donors in the United States, Italy and Spain gave samples during acute or convalescent COVID-19.

The germline V gene has CDR1 SQVTM and CDR2 ANQGSEA. The CDR3 extends over 11 amino acids. Original processing methods: Estimates of nucleated cell counts were drawn from the amplification of reference gene primers. Some clones are missing from TCRdb's copy, which holds only in-frame ones; the method was immunoSEQ multiplex PCR. V and J calls and clone size are copied from that table; D and trimming were computed from the DNA. The sample yields around 21,000 clones, around 82% seen once. The receptor was isolated from a man aged 35-49 years with acute or convalescent COVID-19. Material: peripheral blood. This chain links TRBV29-1 with TRBJ2-1, with TRBD2 identical over 7 bases. CDR3 in amino acids: CRVGGGNEQFF. The CDR3 DNA is TGCAGGGTAGGCGGGGGCAATGAGCAGTTCTTC.